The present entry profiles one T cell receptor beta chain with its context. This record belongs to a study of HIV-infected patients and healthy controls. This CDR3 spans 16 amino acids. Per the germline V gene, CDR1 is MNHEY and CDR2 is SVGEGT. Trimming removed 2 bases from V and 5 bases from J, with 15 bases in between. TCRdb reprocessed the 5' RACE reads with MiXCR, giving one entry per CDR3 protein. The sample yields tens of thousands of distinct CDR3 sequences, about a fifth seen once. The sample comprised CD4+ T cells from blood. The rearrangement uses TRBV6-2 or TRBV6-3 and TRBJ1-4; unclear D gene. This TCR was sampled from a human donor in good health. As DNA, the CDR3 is TGTGCCAGCAGTTACGCGCGGCAGGCTCAAAATGAAAAACTGTTTTTT. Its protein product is CASSYARQAQNEKLFF.